This T cell receptor beta chain stems from a study of shared clonotypes between healthy human individuals. V gave up 7 bases and J gave up 8 bases, with 9 bases separating them. Germline lookup yields CDR1 ENHRY and CDR2 SYGVKD. The CDR3 runs to 11 residues. Clones were sequenced by immunoSEQ multiplex PCR, and TCRdb holds only the in-frame ones, with some missing. Of 400,000 or so clones in the sample, roughly 96% were seen once. Study donors comprised healthy, HIV-negative adults devoid of recent acute infection or vaccination. The rearrangement joins TRBV10-3 to TRBJ2-1, with no clear D. The TCR was taken from a man aged 30 to 39 in good health. The material sequenced was memory CD8+ T cells sorted from blood. Subset denoted: CD45RO+ cells pooled with CCR7-negative TemRA cells. Here the CDR3 reads CAIKELHEQFF. CDR3 in DNA: TGTGCCATCAAGGAGCTTCATGAGCAGTTCTTC.